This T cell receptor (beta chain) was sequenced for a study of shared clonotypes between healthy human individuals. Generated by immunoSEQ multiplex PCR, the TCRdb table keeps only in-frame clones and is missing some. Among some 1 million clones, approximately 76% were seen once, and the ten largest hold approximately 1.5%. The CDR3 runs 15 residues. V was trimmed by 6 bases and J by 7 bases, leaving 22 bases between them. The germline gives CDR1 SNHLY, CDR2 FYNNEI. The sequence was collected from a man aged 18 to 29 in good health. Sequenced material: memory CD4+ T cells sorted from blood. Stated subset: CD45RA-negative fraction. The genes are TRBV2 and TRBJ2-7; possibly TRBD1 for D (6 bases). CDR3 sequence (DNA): TGTGCCAGCAGGTCAGGGGATAAGGGCTTCGGGGAGCAGTACTTC. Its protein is CASRSGDKGFGEQYF.